Sequencing of this T cell receptor beta chain was carried out in a study of blood T cells in healthy people across ages. Study-wide background: About one barcoded beta molecule was captured per two T cells (by template switching). Findings and limits, study-wide: Roughly linear age-related decline in beta diversity appeared, significant by age 40.

Donation came from healthy Caucasian individuals in Russia who were aged roughly 6 to 95. A note on this clonotype: The target antigen is unknown.

The CDR3 extends over 16 amino acids. Losses at the gene ends were 5 bases for V and 0 bases for J; bases not matched to a gene: 6. Germline lookup yields CDR1 SGHVS and CDR2 FQNEAQ. Sample-barcoded 5' priming and a J-beta primer mix drove a second PCR of about 6 to 12 cycles. Each cDNA was tagged by a template-switch adaptor containing 12 random nucleotides. TCRdb reprocessed the 5' RACE reads via MiXCR and lists one record per CDR3 protein. The table has some 780,000 distinct CDR3 sequences, roughly 50% seen once; the top ten hold approximately 24%. The origin of this receptor is a man aged 35 to 55 in good health. The chain has TRBV7-8 and TRBJ1-4, with 7 bases matching TRBD1. Sequencing used blood. The CDR3 DNA is TGTGCCAGCAGCATCAACAGGGGAACAACTAATGAAAAACTGTTTTTT. Protein sequence: CASSINRGTTNEKLFF.